One T cell receptor (beta chain) is described in this entry. The data are from a study of blood T cell repertoires in COVID-19. Deletions cut 4 bases from V and 5 bases from J, with 14 bases between. Germline lookup yields CDR1 LGHDT and CDR2 YNNKEL (reference sequence). The CDR3 runs to 14 residues. Generated by immunoSEQ multiplex PCR, the TCRdb table keeps only in-frame clones and is missing some. The data hold 180,000 or so clones, with 81% observed a single time. The sample consisted of peripheral blood. The clonotype originates from a woman between 35 and 50 years old with COVID-19, enrolled during active disease. The V and J genes are TRBV3-1 (or the pseudogene TRBV3-2) and TRBJ2-5; maybe TRBD2 (5 bases). CDR3 nucleotide sequence: TGTGCCAGCAGCCCCGCACGGGGTGGGGAGACCCAGTACTTC. It codes for CASSPARGGETQYF.